A selection of T cell receptor beta chains follows, all from one sample in a study of T cells after yellow fever vaccination. TCRdb redid the calling of the 5' RACE reads with MiXCR, one entry per CDR3 protein. The sample includes almost 600,000 distinct CDR3 sequences, less than 15% seen only once; the top ten take over 12%. The source was PBMCs, collected on the day of the yellow fever booster vaccination. The source of these receptors is a young man who received the YFV17D yellow fever vaccine. Each CDR3 is given with its conserved first and last residue. The order of the fields is clone size, V gene, D gene, J gene, CDR3 DNA, CDR3 protein. A D gene is named only where the DNA matches it firmly. Size is omitted from some rows. Given values are once, few, many or a class for expanded clones.

clone_size: .; v_call: TRBV20-1; d_call: TRBD2; j_call: TRBJ2-5; cdr3_nt: TGCAGTGCTAGACAGACTAGCGGGAGGCCCCGATGGGAGACCCAGTACTTC; cdr3_aa: CSARQTSGRPRWETQYF
clone_size: many; v_call: TRBV7-2; d_call: .; j_call: TRBJ1-2; cdr3_nt: TGTGCCAGCAGCTTAGGTGGGGCCGAAAGCGGCTATGGCTACACCTTC; cdr3_aa: CASSLGGAESGYGYTF
clone_size: .; v_call: TRBV5-6; d_call: .; j_call: TRBJ2-7; cdr3_nt: TGTGCCAGCAGCCCCGGAGGGGGACGGACGTTTCTTTCCTACGAGCAGTACTTC; cdr3_aa: CASSPGGGRTFLSYEQYF
clone_size: few; v_call: TRBV9; d_call: .; j_call: TRBJ2-5; cdr3_nt: TGTGCCAGCAACCGGGAGTACCAAGAGACCCAGTACTTC; cdr3_aa: CASNREYQETQYF
clone_size: many; v_call: TRBV5-1; d_call: TRBD1; j_call: TRBJ2-5; cdr3_nt: TGCGCCAGCAGCATGGGACAGGGGGAAGAGACCCAGTACTTC; cdr3_aa: CASSMGQGEETQYF
clone_size: .; v_call: TRBV6-5; d_call: .; j_call: TRBJ1-4; cdr3_nt: TGTGCCAGCCGAGCCCCAAACGAAAAACTGTTTTTT; cdr3_aa: CASRAPNEKLFF
clone_size: few; v_call: TRBV12-3/TRBV12-4; d_call: .; j_call: TRBJ1-4; cdr3_nt: TGTGCCAGCAGTACGGCCGGCAGGGAACTGTTTTTT; cdr3_aa: CASSTAGRELFF
clone_size: few; v_call: TRBV6-5; d_call: .; j_call: TRBJ2-7; cdr3_nt: TGTGCCAGCAGTTACTCGAGGGGACTCTATTTCAACGAGCAGTACTTC; cdr3_aa: CASSYSRGLYFNEQYF
clone_size: .; v_call: TRBV3-1; d_call: .; j_call: TRBJ1-3; cdr3_nt: TGTGCCAGCAGCCCCCCTGGGAGGGCTGGAAACACCATATATTTT; cdr3_aa: CASSPPGRAGNTIYF
clone_size: .; v_call: TRBV27; d_call: .; j_call: TRBJ2-1; cdr3_nt: TGTGCCAGCTCAGTTTTGGACAGCTACCGCAATGAGCAGTTCTTC; cdr3_aa: CASSVLDSYRNEQFF
clone_size: .; v_call: TRBV20-1; d_call: .; j_call: TRBJ2-3; cdr3_nt: TGCAGGGCTAGAGACAAGGGCCCCACCGCAGATACGCAGTATTTT; cdr3_aa: CRARDKGPTADTQYF
clone_size: few; v_call: TRBV12-3/TRBV12-4; d_call: TRBD1; j_call: TRBJ1-2; cdr3_nt: TGTGCCAGCAGCCCACAGGGGGCAAGTAACTATGGCTACACCTTC; cdr3_aa: CASSPQGASNYGYTF
clone_size: .; v_call: TRBV5-1; d_call: .; j_call: TRBJ2-1; cdr3_nt: TGCGCCAGCAGCCCCGGCGCCTTAAAGGACTACAATGAGCAGTTCTTC; cdr3_aa: CASSPGALKDYNEQFF
clone_size: few; v_call: TRBV9; d_call: TRBD1; j_call: TRBJ2-1; cdr3_nt: TGTGCCAGCAGCGTAGAGGGACAGCCAGGCAATGAGCAGTTCTTC; cdr3_aa: CASSVEGQPGNEQFF
clone_size: .; v_call: TRBV7-9; d_call: .; j_call: TRBJ1-1; cdr3_nt: TGTGCCAGCAGCTTAATGGGGGTTGACACTGAAGCTTTCTTT; cdr3_aa: CASSLMGVDTEAFF
clone_size: many; v_call: TRBV5-6; d_call: .; j_call: TRBJ2-2; cdr3_nt: TGTGCCAGCAGCTCGTCCGGGGAGCTGTTTTTT; cdr3_aa: CASSSSGELFF
clone_size: few; v_call: TRBV19; d_call: TRBD1; j_call: TRBJ2-2; cdr3_nt: TGTGCCAGTAGTGACAGGGGGCGAGACACCGGGGAGCTGTTTTTT; cdr3_aa: CASSDRGRDTGELFF
clone_size: few; v_call: TRBV27; d_call: TRBD2; j_call: TRBJ2-1; cdr3_nt: TGTGCCAGCAGTTGGGGTCTAGCGGGAGGAGGAAATGAGCAGTTCTTC; cdr3_aa: CASSWGLAGGGNEQFF
clone_size: .; v_call: TRBV27; d_call: TRBD2; j_call: TRBJ2-3; cdr3_nt: TGTGCCAGCAGTCGGAACTTACCGACTAGCGCTAGCACAGATACGCAGTATTTT; cdr3_aa: CASSRNLPTSASTDTQYF
clone_size: .; v_call: TRBV18; d_call: TRBD2; j_call: TRBJ2-5; cdr3_nt: TGTGCCAGCTCAAGGGGACCGGGACTAGCGGGAGGCGAGACCCAGTACTTC; cdr3_aa: CASSRGPGLAGGETQYF
clone_size: .; v_call: TRBV11-2; d_call: .; j_call: TRBJ2-1; cdr3_nt: TGTGCCAGCAGCTTACAGGGGGGAGGGTTCTACAATGAGCAGTTCTTC; cdr3_aa: CASSLQGGGFYNEQFF
clone_size: .; v_call: TRBV29-1; d_call: .; j_call: TRBJ2-7; cdr3_nt: TGCAGCGTTGCTTCCGGACAGCTTGTCTACGAGCAGTACTTC; cdr3_aa: CSVASGQLVYEQYF
clone_size: .; v_call: TRBV5-5; d_call: TRBD1; j_call: TRBJ1-3; cdr3_nt: TGTGCCAGCAGCCTGGGACAGGTATACTCTGGAAACACCATATATTTT; cdr3_aa: CASSLGQVYSGNTIYF
clone_size: .; v_call: TRBV7-9; d_call: TRBD1; j_call: TRBJ1-2; cdr3_nt: TGTGCCAGCAGCATAGGACAGGGACCATCCTATGGCTACTCCTTC; cdr3_aa: CASSIGQGPSYGYSF
clone_size: few; v_call: TRBV9; d_call: .; j_call: TRBJ1-6; cdr3_nt: TGTGCCAGCAGCGCCCGGGACGCTAATTCACCCCTCCACTTT; cdr3_aa: CASSARDANSPLHF
clone_size: .; v_call: TRBV20-1; d_call: .; j_call: TRBJ2-7; cdr3_nt: TGCAGTGCTAAGGACGGGAGTTACGAGCAGTACTTC; cdr3_aa: CSAKDGSYEQYF
clone_size: many; v_call: TRBV24-1; d_call: .; j_call: TRBJ2-5; cdr3_nt: TGTGCCACCAGTGGTACCGGGCGCCAAGAGACCCAGTACTTC; cdr3_aa: CATSGTGRQETQYF
clone_size: .; v_call: TRBV25-1; d_call: .; j_call: TRBJ2-5; cdr3_nt: TGTGCCAGCAGCGGCCGGGCTGAAGAGACCCAGTACTTC; cdr3_aa: CASSGRAEETQYF
clone_size: few; v_call: TRBV14; d_call: .; j_call: TRBJ2-1; cdr3_nt: TGTGCCAGCAGCTTCGGGGCGCGGGTGTTTCCGGGGAGTGAGCAGTTCTTC; cdr3_aa: CASSFGARVFPGSEQFF
clone_size: .; v_call: TRBV5-1; d_call: TRBD2; j_call: TRBJ2-7; cdr3_nt: TGCGCCAGCAGATTTAGCGGGAGCTCCTCCTACGAGCAGTACTTC; cdr3_aa: CASRFSGSSSYEQYF
clone_size: .; v_call: TRBV14; d_call: .; j_call: TRBJ1-1; cdr3_nt: TGTGCCAGCAGCCAAATTGGTGTCGGGGATGGCACTGAAGCTTTCTTT; cdr3_aa: CASSQIGVGDGTEAFF
clone_size: few; v_call: TRBV29-1; d_call: TRBD2; j_call: TRBJ2-3; cdr3_nt: TGCAGCGTTGGTCCATCACTAGCGGACCCCCCAGATACGCAGTATTTT; cdr3_aa: CSVGPSLADPPDTQYF
clone_size: many; v_call: TRBV3-1; d_call: .; j_call: TRBJ1-2; cdr3_nt: TGTGCCAGCAGCCAACCAGGGTCTGGCTACACCTTC; cdr3_aa: CASSQPGSGYTF
clone_size: .; v_call: TRBV15; d_call: TRBD2; j_call: TRBJ2-5; cdr3_nt: TGTGCCACCAGCAACCCGAGGAGACTAGCTGAGTGGGATCAAGAGACCCAGTACTTC; cdr3_aa: CATSNPRRLAEWDQETQYF
clone_size: few; v_call: TRBV12-3/TRBV12-4; d_call: .; j_call: TRBJ2-1; cdr3_nt: TGTGCCAGCTGGTCAGGCCATGAGCAGTTCTTC; cdr3_aa: CASWSGHEQFF
clone_size: .; v_call: TRBV27; d_call: .; j_call: TRBJ2-1; cdr3_nt: TGTGCCAGCAGTTTCCTCAGTATAAGGAATGAGCAGTTCTTC; cdr3_aa: CASSFLSIRNEQFF
clone_size: few; v_call: TRBV29-1; d_call: TRBD1; j_call: TRBJ2-3; cdr3_nt: TGCAGCGTCGCCCCCCGGAGACAGGGGCCAGATACGCAGTATTTT; cdr3_aa: CSVAPRRQGPDTQYF
clone_size: many; v_call: TRBV7-2; d_call: TRBD2; j_call: TRBJ2-1; cdr3_nt: TGTGCCAGCAGCCCTGGGCTAGCGGGAGTAGGTGAGCAGTTCTTC; cdr3_aa: CASSPGLAGVGEQFF
clone_size: .; v_call: TRBV6-5; d_call: .; j_call: TRBJ2-2; cdr3_nt: TGTGCCAGCAGACATCCCCGCGGGGAGCTGTTTTTT; cdr3_aa: CASRHPRGELFF
clone_size: few; v_call: TRBV3-1; d_call: TRBD1; j_call: TRBJ2-7; cdr3_nt: TGTGCCAGCAGCCCCTCGGGACAGCCCTACGAGCAGTACTTC; cdr3_aa: CASSPSGQPYEQYF
clone_size: few; v_call: TRBV4-3; d_call: TRBD2; j_call: TRBJ2-5; cdr3_nt: TGCGCCAGCAGCCAATCGGCGGCTAGCGGCCCTGTAGAGACCCAGTACTTC; cdr3_aa: CASSQSAASGPVETQYF
clone_size: many; v_call: TRBV5-1; d_call: TRBD2; j_call: TRBJ2-1; cdr3_nt: TGTGCCAGCAGCTTCAGCGGGAGCTCCTACAATGAGCAGTTCTTC; cdr3_aa: CASSFSGSSYNEQFF
clone_size: .; v_call: TRBV5-1; d_call: .; j_call: TRBJ2-1; cdr3_nt: TGCGCCAGCAGACAGATAAATGAGCAGTTCTTC; cdr3_aa: CASRQINEQFF
clone_size: .; v_call: TRBV5-1; d_call: .; j_call: TRBJ1-4; cdr3_nt: TGCGCCAGCAGCTTGATCCAGGGGAGTAATGAAAAACTGTTTTTT; cdr3_aa: CASSLIQGSNEKLFF
clone_size: .; v_call: TRBV6-1; d_call: TRBD2; j_call: TRBJ2-3; cdr3_nt: TGTGCCAGCGGTCAAGCGGGGGCAGGGCAGTATTTT; cdr3_aa: CASGQAGAGQYF
clone_size: few; v_call: TRBV5-5; d_call: TRBD2; j_call: TRBJ2-6; cdr3_nt: TGTGCCAGCAGCGGGCTAGCGGGTGGCTCTGGGGCCAACGTCCTGACTTTC; cdr3_aa: CASSGLAGGSGANVLTF
clone_size: few; v_call: TRBV4-3; d_call: .; j_call: TRBJ2-7; cdr3_nt: TGCGCCAGCAGCATTTGGGCATCCCGGGACGAGCAGTACTTC; cdr3_aa: CASSIWASRDEQYF
clone_size: few; v_call: TRBV7-2; d_call: TRBD2; j_call: TRBJ2-7; cdr3_nt: TGTGTCCGCCGGGGGACTAGCGGGATTAGAAGCCCTTACGAGCAGTACTTC; cdr3_aa: CVRRGTSGIRSPYEQYF
clone_size: few; v_call: TRBV10-3; d_call: TRBD1; j_call: TRBJ2-1; cdr3_nt: TGTGCCACCAGGGACAGGGAGTACAATGAGCAGTTCTTC; cdr3_aa: CATRDREYNEQFF
clone_size: many; v_call: TRBV7-6; d_call: .; j_call: TRBJ2-7; cdr3_nt: TGTGCCAGCAGGGCTGGGGACGGAAACGAGCAGTACTTC; cdr3_aa: CASRAGDGNEQYF
clone_size: .; v_call: TRBV4-3; d_call: TRBD1; j_call: TRBJ2-3; cdr3_nt: TGCGCCAGCAGCCGAGAAAGGACAGGGAGCACAGATACGCAGTATTTT; cdr3_aa: CASSRERTGSTDTQYF
clone_size: few; v_call: TRBV19; d_call: TRBD1; j_call: TRBJ2-5; cdr3_nt: TGTGCCAGTAGCTTTCCAGGGGGCGGTGAGACCCAGTACTTC; cdr3_aa: CASSFPGGGETQYF
clone_size: .; v_call: TRBV9; d_call: TRBD1; j_call: TRBJ1-1; cdr3_nt: TGTGCCAGCAGCCGCGGGACAGGAGAAGCTTTCTTT; cdr3_aa: CASSRGTGEAFF
clone_size: .; v_call: TRBV12-3/TRBV12-4; d_call: TRBD2; j_call: TRBJ2-1; cdr3_nt: TGTGCCAGCAGTTCCCCTAGCGGGAGGGGTGTCAATGAGCAGTTCTTC; cdr3_aa: CASSSPSGRGVNEQFF
clone_size: .; v_call: TRBV19; d_call: TRBD2; j_call: TRBJ2-7; cdr3_nt: TGTGCCAGTAGTATGGGACTAGCGGGGGAACAGTACTTC; cdr3_aa: CASSMGLAGEQYF
clone_size: .; v_call: TRBV20-1; d_call: .; j_call: TRBJ2-1; cdr3_nt: TGCAGTGCTAGAGATTCGGCCCCCGAGCAGTTCTTC; cdr3_aa: CSARDSAPEQFF
clone_size: .; v_call: TRBV2; d_call: .; j_call: TRBJ1-5; cdr3_nt: TGTGCCAGCAGACCCCTCAGTGAAAATCAGCCCCAGCATTTT; cdr3_aa: CASRPLSENQPQHF
clone_size: few; v_call: TRBV6-1; d_call: .; j_call: TRBJ2-7; cdr3_nt: TGTGCCAGCAGGGCGAGTTACGCGACTTATAGCTCCTACGAGCAGTACTTC; cdr3_aa: CASRASYATYSSYEQYF
clone_size: .; v_call: TRBV11-2; d_call: .; j_call: TRBJ2-1; cdr3_nt: TGTGCCAGCAGCTTAGGACACTACAATGAGCAGTTCTTC; cdr3_aa: CASSLGHYNEQFF